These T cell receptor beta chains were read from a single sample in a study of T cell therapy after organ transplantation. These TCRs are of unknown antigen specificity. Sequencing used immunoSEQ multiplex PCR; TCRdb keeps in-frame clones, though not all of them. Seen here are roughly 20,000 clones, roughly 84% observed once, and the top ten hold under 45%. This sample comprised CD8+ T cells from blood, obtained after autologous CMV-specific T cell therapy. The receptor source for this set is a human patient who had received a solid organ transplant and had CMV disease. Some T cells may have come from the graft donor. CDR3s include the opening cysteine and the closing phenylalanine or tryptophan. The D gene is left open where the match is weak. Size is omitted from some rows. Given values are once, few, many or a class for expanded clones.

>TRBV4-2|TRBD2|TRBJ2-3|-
TGTGCCAGCAGCCAAGATTTTGGGGGAGGGCCCATAGATACGCAGTATTTT
CASSQDFGGGPIDTQYF
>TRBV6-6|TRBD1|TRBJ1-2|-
TGTGCCAGCAGAGCCGGGACAGGCAACTATGGCTACACCTTC
CASRAGTGNYGYTF
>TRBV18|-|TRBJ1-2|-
TGTGCCAGCTCACTCCCGGGGACCCTACCCCCTTATGGCTACACCTTC
CASSLPGTLPPYGYTF
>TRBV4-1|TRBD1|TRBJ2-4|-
TGCGCCAGCAGCCCATTACCGGACAGGGGGGGCATTCAGTACTTC
CASSPLPDRGGIQYF
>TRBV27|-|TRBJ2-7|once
TGTGCCAGCAGTTTGGGGGTTAACCACGAGCAGTACTTC
CASSLGVNHEQYF
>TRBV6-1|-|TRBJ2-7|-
TGTGCCAGCACCGACGGTGAACGCGAGCAGTACTTC
CASTDGEREQYF
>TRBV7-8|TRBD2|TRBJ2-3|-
TGTGCCAGCCATAGCGGGAGAAGCACAGATACGCAGTATTTT
CASHSGRSTDTQYF
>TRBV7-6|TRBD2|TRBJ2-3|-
TGTGCCAGCAGCGTAGCGGGGGTCACAGATACGCAGTATTTT
CASSVAGVTDTQYF
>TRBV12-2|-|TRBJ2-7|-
TGTGCAAGTCGCTTAGCGCCAATCAGGTCCCCCTACGAGCAGTACTTC
CASRLAPIRSPYEQYF
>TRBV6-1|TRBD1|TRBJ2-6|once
TGTGCCAGCGGGACAGTCTCTGGGGCCAACGTCCTGACTTTC
CASGTVSGANVLTF
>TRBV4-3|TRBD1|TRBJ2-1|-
TGCGCCAGCAGCCAATACACAGGGGGGATCTACAATGAGCAGTTCTTC
CASSQYTGGIYNEQFF
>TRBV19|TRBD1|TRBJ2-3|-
TGTGCCAGTAGTACAGGGGGCATTTTAACAGATACGCAGTATTTT
CASSTGGILTDTQYF
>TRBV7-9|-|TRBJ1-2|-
TGTGCCAGCAGCTCCGGAGGTTTTGGCTACACCTTC
CASSSGGFGYTF
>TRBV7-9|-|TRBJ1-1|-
TGTGCCAGCAGCTTTTACCAGGGCCTTGACACTGAAGCTTTCTTT
CASSFYQGLDTEAFF
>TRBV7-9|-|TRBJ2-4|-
TGTGCCAGCAGCACCCTAGGGGTAGTTCAGTACTTC
CASSTLGVVQYF
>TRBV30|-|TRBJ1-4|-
TGTGCCTGGTCGGAGGGGGACGAAAAACTGTTTTTT
CAWSEGDEKLFF
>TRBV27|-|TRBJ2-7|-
TGTGCCAGCAGTTTAACCGGGACACCTTACGAGCAGTACTTC
CASSLTGTPYEQYF
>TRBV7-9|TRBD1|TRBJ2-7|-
TGTGCCAGCAGCCTCTCCGGGACAGGGGGCCGGGAGCAGTACTTC
CASSLSGTGGREQYF
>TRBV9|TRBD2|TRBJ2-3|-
TGTGCCAGCAGCGACGGACTAGCGGGAGTCACAGATACGCAGTATTTT
CASSDGLAGVTDTQYF
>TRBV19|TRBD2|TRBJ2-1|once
TGTGCCAGTAGTATGAGCGGGAGTAGCTACAATGAGCAGTTCTTC
CASSMSGSSYNEQFF
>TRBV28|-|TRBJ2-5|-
TGTGCCAGCAGAAGGACCGATCGTCGCGAGACCCAGTACTTC
CASRRTDRRETQYF
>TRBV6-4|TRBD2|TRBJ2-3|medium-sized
TGTGCCAGCAGTGAGACTAGCGGGACAGATACGCAGTATTTT
CASSETSGTDTQYF
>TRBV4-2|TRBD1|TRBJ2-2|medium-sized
TGTGCCAGCAGCCAAGGGACAGGGGAAACCGGGGAGCTGTTTTTT
CASSQGTGETGELFF
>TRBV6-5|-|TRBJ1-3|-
TGTGCCAGCTCAAGTTATGGACACTCTGGAAACACCATATATTTT
CASSSYGHSGNTIYF
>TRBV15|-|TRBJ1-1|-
TGTGCCACCAGCAGTGCATTAGACCAGTTGAACACTGAAGCTTTCTTT
CATSSALDQLNTEAFF
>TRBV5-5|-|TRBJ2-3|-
TGTGCCAGCAGCTTGGAACAGGGACCTCACAACCCCGATACGCAGTATTTT
CASSLEQGPHNPDTQYF
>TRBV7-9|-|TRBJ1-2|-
TGTGCCAGCAGCTTCGGCGTATTGGATGGCTACACCTTC
CASSFGVLDGYTF
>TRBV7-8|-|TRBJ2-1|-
TGTGCCAGCAGCTTAGTCGGGGGGCCCTCCTCCTACAATGAGCAGTTCTTC
CASSLVGGPSSYNEQFF
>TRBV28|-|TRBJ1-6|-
TGTGCCAGCAGTTCGCTCTATAATTCACCCCTCCACTTT
CASSSLYNSPLHF
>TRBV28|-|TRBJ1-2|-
TGTGCTTCAGGGAGAGGCTATGGCTACACCTTC
CASGRGYGYTF
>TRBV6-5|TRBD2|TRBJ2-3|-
TGTGCCAGCAGTTACACGGGGGGGGCGACAGATACGCAGTATTTT
CASSYTGGATDTQYF
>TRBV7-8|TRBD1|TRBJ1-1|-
TGTGCCAGCAGCTTAGACAGGACAGGTGAAGCTTTCTTT
CASSLDRTGEAFF
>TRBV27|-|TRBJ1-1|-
TGTGCCAGCTCGGTGGGTGGCGCCGAAGCTTTCTTT
CASSVGGAEAFF
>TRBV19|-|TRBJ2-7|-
TGTGCCAGTAGTATAGATCACCCAGGAGGCTCCTACGAGCAGTACTTC
CASSIDHPGGSYEQYF
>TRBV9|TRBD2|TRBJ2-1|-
TGTGCCAGCAGCGTAGAGAGGCGGGGGGACAATGAGCAGTTCTTC
CASSVERRGDNEQFF
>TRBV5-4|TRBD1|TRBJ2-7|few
TGTGCCAGCAGCCCCGGGGACAGGACCTACGAGCAGTACTTC
CASSPGDRTYEQYF
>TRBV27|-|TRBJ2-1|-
TGTGCCAGCAGTTTAGGCGGGGGCCCCTTTGTTGGCAATGAGCAGTTCTTC
CASSLGGGPFVGNEQFF
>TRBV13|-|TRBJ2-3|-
TGTGCCAGCAGCTCAAAATCGTTTAGAGATACGCAGTATTTT
CASSSKSFRDTQYF
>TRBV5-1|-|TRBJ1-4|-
TGCGCCCCTCCGGCAACTAATGAAAAACTGTTTTTT
CAPPATNEKLFF
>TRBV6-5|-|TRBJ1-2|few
TGTGCCAGCAGTTACTCGGACAACTATGGCTACACCTTC
CASSYSDNYGYTF
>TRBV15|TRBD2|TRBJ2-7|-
TGTGCCACCAGCAGCAACCGGGCTAGCGGGAGAACCCGTTACGAGCAGTACTTC
CATSSNRASGRTRYEQYF
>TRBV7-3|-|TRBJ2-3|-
TGTGCCAGCAGCTTAAACGACGGGGACCCCACAGATACGCAGTATTTT
CASSLNDGDPTDTQYF
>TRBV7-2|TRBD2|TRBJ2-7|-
TGTGCCAGCAGCTCATCTAGCGGGAGAGGCTCCTACGAGCAGTACTTC
CASSSSSGRGSYEQYF
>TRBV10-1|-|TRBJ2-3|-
TGCGCCAGCAGTAGGTTGGGGTGTCTTAGGGGTACGCAGTATTTT
CASSRLGCLRGTQYF
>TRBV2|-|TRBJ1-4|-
TGTGCCAGCAGCTCAGGACAGCCTAATGAAAAACTGTTTTTT
CASSSGQPNEKLFF
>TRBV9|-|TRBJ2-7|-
TGTGCCAGCAGCACCACAGGTGGGGAGCAGTACTTC
CASSTTGGEQYF
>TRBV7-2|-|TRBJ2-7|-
TGTGCCAGCAGCTTAGAGTTCGGACTTACCTCCTACGAGCAGTACTTC
CASSLEFGLTSYEQYF
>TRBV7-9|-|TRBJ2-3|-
TGTGCCAGCAGCTCCTATCTGAGCCACACAGATACGCAGTATTTT
CASSSYLSHTDTQYF
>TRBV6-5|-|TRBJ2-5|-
TGTGCCAGCAGTACACAGCGGAATCAAGAGACCCAGTACTTC
CASSTQRNQETQYF
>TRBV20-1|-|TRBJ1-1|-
TGCAGTGCCCATGGGGGGACTGAAGCTTTCTTT
CSAHGGTEAFF
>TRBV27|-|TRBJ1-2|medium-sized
TGTGCCAGCAGTGCGGACAGCTATGGCTACACCTTC
CASSADSYGYTF
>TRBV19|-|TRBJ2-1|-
TGTGCCAGTAGCCCGGGGGAGTACAATGAGCAGTTCTTC
CASSPGEYNEQFF
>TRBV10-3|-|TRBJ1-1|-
TGTGCCATCAGTGAGTCCAGGGGAGGTGAAGCTTTCTTT
CAISESRGGEAFF